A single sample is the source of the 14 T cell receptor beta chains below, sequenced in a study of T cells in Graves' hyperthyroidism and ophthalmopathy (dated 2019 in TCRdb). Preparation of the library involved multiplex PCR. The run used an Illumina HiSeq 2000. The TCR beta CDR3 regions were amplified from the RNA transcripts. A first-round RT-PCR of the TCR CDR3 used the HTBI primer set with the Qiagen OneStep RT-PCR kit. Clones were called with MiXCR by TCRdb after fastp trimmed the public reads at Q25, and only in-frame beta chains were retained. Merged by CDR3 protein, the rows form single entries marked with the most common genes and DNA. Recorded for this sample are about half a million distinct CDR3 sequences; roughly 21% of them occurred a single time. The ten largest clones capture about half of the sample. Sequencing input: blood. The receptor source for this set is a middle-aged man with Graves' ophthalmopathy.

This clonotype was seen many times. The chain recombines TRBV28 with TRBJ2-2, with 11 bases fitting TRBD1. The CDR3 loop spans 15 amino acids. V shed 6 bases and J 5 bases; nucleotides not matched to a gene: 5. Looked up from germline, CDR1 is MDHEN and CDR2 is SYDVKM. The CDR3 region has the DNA TGTGCCAGCAGGGGGGGACAGGGGGTTACCGGGGAGCTGTTTTTT. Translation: CASRGGQGVTGELFF.

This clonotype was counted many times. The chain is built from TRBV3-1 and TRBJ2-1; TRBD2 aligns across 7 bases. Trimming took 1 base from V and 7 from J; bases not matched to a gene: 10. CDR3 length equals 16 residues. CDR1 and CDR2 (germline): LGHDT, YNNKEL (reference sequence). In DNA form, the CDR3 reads TGTGCCAGCAGCCAAGGGGTGGGAGGGGTTAGGAATGAGCAGTTCTTC. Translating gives CASSQGVGGVRNEQFF.

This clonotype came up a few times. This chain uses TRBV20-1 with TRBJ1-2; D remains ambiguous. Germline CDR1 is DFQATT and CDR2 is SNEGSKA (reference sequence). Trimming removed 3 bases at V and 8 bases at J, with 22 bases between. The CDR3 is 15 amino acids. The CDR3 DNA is TGCAGTGCTAGGGCTCCTTCAGGTTCCTTCGGGGGCTACACCTTC. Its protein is CSARAPSGSFGGYTF.

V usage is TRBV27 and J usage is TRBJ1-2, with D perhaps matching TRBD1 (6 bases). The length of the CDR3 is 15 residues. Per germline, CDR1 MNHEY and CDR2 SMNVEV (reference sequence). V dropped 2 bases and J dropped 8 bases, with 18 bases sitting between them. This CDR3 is CASSLRGTHLRGYTF. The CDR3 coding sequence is TGTGCCAGCAGTTTAAGGGGGACCCACCTCCGGGGCTACACCTTC.

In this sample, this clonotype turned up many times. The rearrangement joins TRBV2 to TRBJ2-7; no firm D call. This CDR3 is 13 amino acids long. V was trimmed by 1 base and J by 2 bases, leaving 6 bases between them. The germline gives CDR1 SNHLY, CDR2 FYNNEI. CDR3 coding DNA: TGTGCCAGCAGTGAAGGACATACCTACGAGCAGTACTTC. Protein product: CASSEGHTYEQYF.

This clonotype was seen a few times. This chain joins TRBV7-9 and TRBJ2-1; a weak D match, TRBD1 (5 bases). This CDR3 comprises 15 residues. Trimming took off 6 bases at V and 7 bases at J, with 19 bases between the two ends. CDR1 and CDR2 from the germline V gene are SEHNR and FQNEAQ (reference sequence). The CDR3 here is CASSSSAQGTNEQFF. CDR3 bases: TGTGCCAGCAGTTCGTCCGCCCAGGGAACGAATGAGCAGTTCTTC.

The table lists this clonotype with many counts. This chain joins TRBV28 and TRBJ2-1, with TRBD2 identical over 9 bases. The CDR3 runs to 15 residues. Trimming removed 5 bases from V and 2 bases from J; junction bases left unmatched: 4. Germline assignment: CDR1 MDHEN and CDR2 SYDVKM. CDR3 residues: CASSPGTSPYNEQFF. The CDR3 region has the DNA TGTGCCAGCAGTCCGGGGACTAGCCCCTACAATGAGCAGTTCTTC.

Here the CDR3 DNA reads TGTGCCAGCAGTTACTCTCCCCCGGGGGGCAGTGATACGCAGTATTTT. Translation gives CASSYSPPGGSDTQYF. The chain links TRBV6-5 to TRBJ2-3, with D possibly TRBD2 on 7 matching bases. The CDR3 covers 16 residues. Trimming stripped 0 bases from V and 6 bases from J, with 16 bases between. Germline V gene data show CDR1 as MNHEY and CDR2 as SVGAGI.

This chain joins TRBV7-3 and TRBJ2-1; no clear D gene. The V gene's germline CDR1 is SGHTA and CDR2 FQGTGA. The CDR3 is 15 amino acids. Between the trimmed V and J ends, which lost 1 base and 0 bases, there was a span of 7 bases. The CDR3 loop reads CASSLMMSSYNEQFF. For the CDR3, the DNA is TGTGCCAGCAGCTTAATGATGAGCTCCTACAATGAGCAGTTCTTC.

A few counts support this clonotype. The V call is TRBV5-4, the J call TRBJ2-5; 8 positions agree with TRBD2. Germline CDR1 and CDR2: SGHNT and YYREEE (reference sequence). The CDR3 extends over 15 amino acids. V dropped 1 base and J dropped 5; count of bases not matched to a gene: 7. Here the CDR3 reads CASSLSGGGYETQYF. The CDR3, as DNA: TGTGCCAGCAGCTTGTCCGGGGGGGGATATGAGACCCAGTACTTC.

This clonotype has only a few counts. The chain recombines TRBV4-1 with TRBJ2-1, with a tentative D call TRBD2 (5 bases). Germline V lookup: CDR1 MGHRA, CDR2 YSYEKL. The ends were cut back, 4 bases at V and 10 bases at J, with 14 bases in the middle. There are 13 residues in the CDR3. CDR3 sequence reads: CASSREDYLEQFF. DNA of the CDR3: TGCGCCAGCAGCCGAGAAGACTATTTAGAGCAGTTCTTC.

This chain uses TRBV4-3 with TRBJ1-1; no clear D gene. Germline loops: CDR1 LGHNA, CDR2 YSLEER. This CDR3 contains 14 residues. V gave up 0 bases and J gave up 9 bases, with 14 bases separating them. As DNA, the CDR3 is TGCGCCAGCAGCCAAGATATCCTAAACCCTCAAGCTTTCTTT. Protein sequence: CASSQDILNPQAFF.

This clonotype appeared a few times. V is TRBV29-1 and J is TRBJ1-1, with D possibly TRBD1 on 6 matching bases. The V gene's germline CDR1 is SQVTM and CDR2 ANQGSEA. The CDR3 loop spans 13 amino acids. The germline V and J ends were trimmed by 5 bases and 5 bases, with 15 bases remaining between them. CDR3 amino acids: CSVTMTGGTEAFF. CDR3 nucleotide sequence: TGCAGCGTTACTATGACAGGAGGGACTGAAGCTTTCTTT.

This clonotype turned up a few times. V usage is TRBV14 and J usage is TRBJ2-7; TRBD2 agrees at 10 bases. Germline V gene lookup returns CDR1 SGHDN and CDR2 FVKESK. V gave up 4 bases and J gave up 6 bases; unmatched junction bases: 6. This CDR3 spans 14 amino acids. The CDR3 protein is CASSRTLAGAEQYF. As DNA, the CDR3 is TGTGCCAGCAGCCGAACCCTAGCGGGGGCCGAGCAGTACTTC.